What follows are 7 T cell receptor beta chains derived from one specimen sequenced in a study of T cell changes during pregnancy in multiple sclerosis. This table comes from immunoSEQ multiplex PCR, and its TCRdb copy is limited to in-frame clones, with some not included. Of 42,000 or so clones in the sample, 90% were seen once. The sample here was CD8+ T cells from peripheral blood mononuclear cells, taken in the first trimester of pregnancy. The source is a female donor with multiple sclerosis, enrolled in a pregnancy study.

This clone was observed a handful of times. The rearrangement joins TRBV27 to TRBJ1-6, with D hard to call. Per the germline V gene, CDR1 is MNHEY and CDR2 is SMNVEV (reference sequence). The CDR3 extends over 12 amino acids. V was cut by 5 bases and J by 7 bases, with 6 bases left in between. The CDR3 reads CASSPINSPLHF. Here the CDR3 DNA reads TGTGCCAGCAGTCCTATAAATTCACCCCTCCACTTT.

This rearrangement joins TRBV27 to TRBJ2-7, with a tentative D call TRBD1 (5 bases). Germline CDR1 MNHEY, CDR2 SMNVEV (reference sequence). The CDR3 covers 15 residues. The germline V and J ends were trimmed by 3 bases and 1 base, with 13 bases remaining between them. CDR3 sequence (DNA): TGTGCCAGCAGTTTCACGTCCAGGGTATCCTACGAGCAGTACTTC. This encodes CASSFTSRVSYEQYF.

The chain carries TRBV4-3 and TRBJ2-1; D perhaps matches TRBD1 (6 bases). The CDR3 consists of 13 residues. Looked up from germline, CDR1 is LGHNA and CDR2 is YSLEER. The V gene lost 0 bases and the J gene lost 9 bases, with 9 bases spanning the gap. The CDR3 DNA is TGCGCCAGCAGCCAAGAGTCAGGGGCTGAGCAGTTCTTC. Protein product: CASSQESGAEQFF.

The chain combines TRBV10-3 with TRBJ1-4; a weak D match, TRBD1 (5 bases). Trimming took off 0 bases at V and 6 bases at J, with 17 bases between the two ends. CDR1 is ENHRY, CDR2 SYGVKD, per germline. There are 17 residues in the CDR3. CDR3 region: CAISESGRSLQHEKLFF. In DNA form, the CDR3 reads TGTGCCATCAGTGAGTCGGGGCGGAGCCTTCAGCATGAAAAACTGTTTTTT.

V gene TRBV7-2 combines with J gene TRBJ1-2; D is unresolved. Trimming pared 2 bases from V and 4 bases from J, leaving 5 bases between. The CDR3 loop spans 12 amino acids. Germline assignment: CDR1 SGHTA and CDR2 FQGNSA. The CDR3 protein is CASSLNSYGYTF. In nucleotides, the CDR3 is TGTGCCAGCAGCTTAAATAGCTATGGCTACACCTTC.

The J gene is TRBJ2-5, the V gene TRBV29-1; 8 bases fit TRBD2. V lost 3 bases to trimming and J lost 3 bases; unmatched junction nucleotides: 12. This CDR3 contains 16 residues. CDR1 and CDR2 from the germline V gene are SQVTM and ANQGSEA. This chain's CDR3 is CSVDDIAGPREETQYF. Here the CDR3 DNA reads TGCAGCGTTGATGATATAGCGGGGCCACGGGAAGAGACCCAGTACTTC.

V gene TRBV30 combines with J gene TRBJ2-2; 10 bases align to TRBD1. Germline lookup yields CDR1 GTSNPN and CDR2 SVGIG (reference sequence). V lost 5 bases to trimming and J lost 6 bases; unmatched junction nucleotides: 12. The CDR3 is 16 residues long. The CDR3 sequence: CAWDSPGQGFPGELFF. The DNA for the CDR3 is TGTGCCTGGGATTCACCGGGACAGGGGTTCCCCGGGGAGCTGTTTTTT.